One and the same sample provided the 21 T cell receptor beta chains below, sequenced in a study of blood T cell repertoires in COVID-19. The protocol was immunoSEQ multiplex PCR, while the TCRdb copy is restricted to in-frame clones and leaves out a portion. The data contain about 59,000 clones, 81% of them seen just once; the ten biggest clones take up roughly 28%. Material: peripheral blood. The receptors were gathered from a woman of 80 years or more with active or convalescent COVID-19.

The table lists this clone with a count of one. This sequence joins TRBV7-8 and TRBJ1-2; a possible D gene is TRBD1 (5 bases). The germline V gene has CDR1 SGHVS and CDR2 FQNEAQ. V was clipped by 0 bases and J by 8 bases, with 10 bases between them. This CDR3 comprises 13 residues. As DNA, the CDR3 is TGTGCCAGCAGCTTAGCATGGGGGGAAGGCTACACCTTC. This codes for CASSLAWGEGYTF.

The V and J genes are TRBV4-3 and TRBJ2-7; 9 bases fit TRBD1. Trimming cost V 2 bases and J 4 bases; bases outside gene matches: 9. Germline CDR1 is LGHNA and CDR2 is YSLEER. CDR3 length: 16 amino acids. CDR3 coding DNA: TGCGCCAGCAGCCAAAAATCGACAGGGGGTATGTACGAGCAGTACTTC. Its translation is CASSQKSTGGMYEQYF.

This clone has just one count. The CDR3: CASTLGQAGGRETQYF. DNA for the CDR3: TGTGCCAGCACCCTAGGGCAAGCGGGGGGGCGAGAGACCCAGTACTTC. The chain is built from TRBV5-5 and TRBJ2-5; 10 bases are shared with TRBD2. Germline-derived CDR1 and CDR2 are SGHKS and YYEKEE (reference sequence). With 6 bases clipped from V and 4 bases from J, the junction kept 12 bases outside the gene matches. The CDR3 loop spans 16 amino acids.

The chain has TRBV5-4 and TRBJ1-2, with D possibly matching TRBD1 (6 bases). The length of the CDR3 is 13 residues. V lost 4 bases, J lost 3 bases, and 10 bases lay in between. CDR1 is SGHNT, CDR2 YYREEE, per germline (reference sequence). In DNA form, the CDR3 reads TGTGCCAGCAGCCCACAGGGAGACTATGGCTACACCTTC. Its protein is CASSPQGDYGYTF.

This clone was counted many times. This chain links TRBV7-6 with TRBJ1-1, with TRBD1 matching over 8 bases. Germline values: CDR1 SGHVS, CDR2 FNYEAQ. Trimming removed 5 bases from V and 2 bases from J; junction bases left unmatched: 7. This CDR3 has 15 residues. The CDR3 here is CASSHPDRVNTEAFF. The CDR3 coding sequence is TGTGCCAGCAGCCATCCGGACAGGGTTAACACTGAAGCTTTCTTT.

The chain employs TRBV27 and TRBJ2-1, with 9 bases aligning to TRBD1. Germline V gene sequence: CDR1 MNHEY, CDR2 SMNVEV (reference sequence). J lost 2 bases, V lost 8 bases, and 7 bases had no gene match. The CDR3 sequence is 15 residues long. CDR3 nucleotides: TGTGCCAGCGGAAGGGACAGGGCGCCCTACAATGAGCAGTTCTTC. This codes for CASGRDRAPYNEQFF.

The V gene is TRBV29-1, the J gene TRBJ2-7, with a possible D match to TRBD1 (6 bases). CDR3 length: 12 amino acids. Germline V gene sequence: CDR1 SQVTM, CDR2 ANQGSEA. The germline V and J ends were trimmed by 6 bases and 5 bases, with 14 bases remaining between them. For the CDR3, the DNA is TGCAGCGTGGCGCAGGGGAAGAACGAGCAGTACTTC. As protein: CSVAQGKNEQYF.

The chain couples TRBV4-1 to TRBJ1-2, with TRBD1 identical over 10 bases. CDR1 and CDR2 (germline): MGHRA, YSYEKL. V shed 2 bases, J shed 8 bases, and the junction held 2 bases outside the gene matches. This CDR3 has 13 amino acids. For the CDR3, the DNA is TGCGCCAGCAGCCAACTGACAGGGGGCGGCTACACCTTC. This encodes CASSQLTGGGYTF.

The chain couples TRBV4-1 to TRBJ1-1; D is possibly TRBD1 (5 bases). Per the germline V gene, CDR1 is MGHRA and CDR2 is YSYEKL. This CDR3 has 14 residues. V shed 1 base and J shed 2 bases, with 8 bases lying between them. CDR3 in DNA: TGCGCCAGCAGCCAAGGGCAGGGTAACACTGAAGCTTTCTTT. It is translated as CASSQGQGNTEAFF.

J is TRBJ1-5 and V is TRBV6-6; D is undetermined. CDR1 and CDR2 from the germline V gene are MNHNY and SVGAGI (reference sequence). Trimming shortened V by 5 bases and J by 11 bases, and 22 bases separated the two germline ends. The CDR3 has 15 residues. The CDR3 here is CASSHGRARVEAQHF. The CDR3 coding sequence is TGTGCCAGCAGTCATGGACGGGCTAGGGTGGAGGCCCAGCATTTT.

CDR3 in amino acids: CASSLVLRGGPDTQYF. The DNA of the CDR3 is TGTGCCAGCAGCTTAGTGTTGCGGGGGGGCCCAGATACGCAGTATTTT. The chain links TRBV7-2 to TRBJ2-3, with 9 positions matching TRBD2. Germline trimming cut 1 base from V and 4 bases from J; bases unmatched to any gene: 6. CDR1 and CDR2 from the germline V gene are SGHTA and FQGNSA. CDR3 length: 16 amino acids.

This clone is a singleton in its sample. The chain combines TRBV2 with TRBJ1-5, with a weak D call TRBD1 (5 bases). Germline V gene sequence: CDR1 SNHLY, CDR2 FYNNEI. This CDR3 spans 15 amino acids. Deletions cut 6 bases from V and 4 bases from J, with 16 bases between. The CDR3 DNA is TGTGCCAGCAGGGGCCCTCAGGGAACTAATCAGCCCCAGCATTTT. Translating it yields CASRGPQGTNQPQHF.

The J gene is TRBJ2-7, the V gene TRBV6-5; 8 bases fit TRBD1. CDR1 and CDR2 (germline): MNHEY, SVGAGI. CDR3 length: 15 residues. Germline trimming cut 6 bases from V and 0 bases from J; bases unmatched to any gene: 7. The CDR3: CASSMDRVSSYEQYF. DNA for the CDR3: TGTGCCAGCAGCATGGACAGGGTCAGCTCCTACGAGCAGTACTTC.

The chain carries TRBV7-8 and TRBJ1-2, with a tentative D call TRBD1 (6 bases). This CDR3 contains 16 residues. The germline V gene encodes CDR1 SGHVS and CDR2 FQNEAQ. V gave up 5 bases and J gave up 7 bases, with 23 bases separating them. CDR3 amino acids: CASSPRGGRQWFGYTF. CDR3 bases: TGTGCCAGCAGCCCAAGGGGGGGACGGCAATGGTTTGGCTACACCTTC.

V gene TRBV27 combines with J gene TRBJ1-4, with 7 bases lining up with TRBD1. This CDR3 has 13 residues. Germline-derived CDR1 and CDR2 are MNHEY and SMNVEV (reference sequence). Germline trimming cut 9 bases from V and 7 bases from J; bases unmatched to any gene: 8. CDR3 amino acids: CASSTGLGEKLFF. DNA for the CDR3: TGTGCCAGTTCGACAGGGTTGGGTGAAAAACTGTTTTTT.

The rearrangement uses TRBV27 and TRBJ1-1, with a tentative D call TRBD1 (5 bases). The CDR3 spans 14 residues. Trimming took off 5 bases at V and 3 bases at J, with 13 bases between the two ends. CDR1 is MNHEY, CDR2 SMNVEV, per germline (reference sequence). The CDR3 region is CASSVAGPDTEAFF. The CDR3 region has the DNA TGTGCCAGCAGTGTCGCGGGGCCAGACACTGAAGCTTTCTTT.

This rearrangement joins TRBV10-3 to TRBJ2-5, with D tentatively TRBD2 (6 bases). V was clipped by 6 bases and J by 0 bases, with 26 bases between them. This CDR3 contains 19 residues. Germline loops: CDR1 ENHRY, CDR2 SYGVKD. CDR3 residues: CAISTSLQAGGGDQETQYF. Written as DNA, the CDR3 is TGTGCCATCAGCACCTCTCTCCAAGCTGGTGGCGGGGACCAAGAGACCCAGTACTTC.

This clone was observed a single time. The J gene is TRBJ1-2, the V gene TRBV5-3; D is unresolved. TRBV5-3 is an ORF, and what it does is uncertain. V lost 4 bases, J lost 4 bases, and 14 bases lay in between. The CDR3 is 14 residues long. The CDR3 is CARSLGSRSYGYTF. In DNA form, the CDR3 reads TGTGCCAGAAGCCTGGGGTCGAGGTCCTATGGCTACACCTTC.

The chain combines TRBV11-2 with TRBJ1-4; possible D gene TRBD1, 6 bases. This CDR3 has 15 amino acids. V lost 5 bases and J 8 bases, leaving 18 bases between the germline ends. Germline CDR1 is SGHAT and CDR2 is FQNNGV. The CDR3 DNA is TGTGCCAGCAGCCTGGCAGGCAGGGGACGGGAAAAACTGTTTTTT. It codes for CASSLAGRGREKLFF.

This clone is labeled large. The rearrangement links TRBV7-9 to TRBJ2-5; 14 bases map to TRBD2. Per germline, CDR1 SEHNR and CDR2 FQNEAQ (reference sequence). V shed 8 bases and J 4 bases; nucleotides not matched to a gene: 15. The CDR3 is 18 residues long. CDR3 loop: CASLGTSGGPRHGETQYF. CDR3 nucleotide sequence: TGTGCCAGCTTGGGGACTAGCGGGGGCCCCCGCCACGGAGAGACCCAGTACTTC.

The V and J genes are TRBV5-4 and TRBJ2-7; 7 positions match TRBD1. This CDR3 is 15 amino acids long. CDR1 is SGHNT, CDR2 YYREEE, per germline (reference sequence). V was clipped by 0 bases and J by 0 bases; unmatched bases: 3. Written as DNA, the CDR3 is TGTGCCAGCAGCTTGGGCAGGGGGAGCTCCTACGAGCAGTACTTC. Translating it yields CASSLGRGSSYEQYF.